Listed below are T cell receptor beta chains from one sample, sequenced in a study of blood T cell repertoires in COVID-19. Method: immunoSEQ multiplex PCR; TCRdb's copy keeps in-frame clones and lacks some. Of around 300,000 clones in the sample, 90% were seen once. Input material: PBMCs or T cells enriched from blood (not recorded which). The source of these receptors is a woman between 18 and 29 years old with acute COVID-19. Each CDR3 is given with its conserved first and last residue. The D gene is left open where the match is weak. Part of the rows lack a size; the others show once, few, many or a class for expanded clones.

j_gene: TRBJ2-2
d_gene: TRBD2
abundance: few
v_gene: TRBV19
CDR3nt: TGTGCCAGTAGTATTCGGCCTAGCGGGAGGGCCAACATAGGCACCGGGGAGCTGTTTTTT
CDR3aa: CASSIRPSGRANIGTGELFF

j_gene: TRBJ2-1
d_gene: TRBD2
abundance: .
v_gene: TRBV30
CDR3nt: TGTGCCTGGAGTGTAGGGCTAGCGGGATGGAATGAGCAGTTCTTC
CDR3aa: CAWSVGLAGWNEQFF

j_gene: TRBJ2-7
d_gene: .
abundance: .
v_gene: TRBV5-1
CDR3nt: TGCGCCAGCAGCTTGGCCCCCACTACCACCTACGAGCAGTACTTC
CDR3aa: CASSLAPTTTYEQYF

j_gene: TRBJ1-2
d_gene: TRBD1
abundance: .
v_gene: TRBV5-1
CDR3nt: TGCGCCAGCAGCCTAAGTGACAGGGACTATGGCTACACCTTC
CDR3aa: CASSLSDRDYGYTF

j_gene: TRBJ2-1
d_gene: TRBD2
abundance: .
v_gene: TRBV6-4
CDR3nt: TGTGCCAGCTCGGCGGGAGGGAACTACAATGAGCAGTTCTTC
CDR3aa: CASSAGGNYNEQFF

j_gene: TRBJ1-2
d_gene: TRBD1
abundance: .
v_gene: TRBV18
CDR3nt: TGTGCCAGCTCACACGCAACCGGGACAGCCACGCATGGCTACACCTTC
CDR3aa: CASSHATGTATHGYTF

j_gene: TRBJ2-2
d_gene: TRBD2
abundance: .
v_gene: TRBV19
CDR3nt: TGTGCCAGTACCTCAAACCCCTTAGCGGGAGGAGACACCGGGGAGCTGTTTTTT
CDR3aa: CASTSNPLAGGDTGELFF

j_gene: TRBJ1-3
d_gene: TRBD1
abundance: .
v_gene: TRBV11-2
CDR3nt: TGTGCCAGCAGGTCTACAGGGGACTCTGGAAACACCATATATTTT
CDR3aa: CASRSTGDSGNTIYF

j_gene: TRBJ2-1
d_gene: TRBD2
abundance: .
v_gene: TRBV7-2
CDR3nt: TGTGCCAGCAGCTCGAAAGGGACTATCAATGAGCAGTTCTTC
CDR3aa: CASSSKGTINEQFF

j_gene: TRBJ1-6
d_gene: .
abundance: .
v_gene: TRBV9
CDR3nt: TGTGCCAGCAGCGTAGCCGGACAGCCTAATTCACCCCTCCACTTT
CDR3aa: CASSVAGQPNSPLHF

j_gene: TRBJ2-7
d_gene: TRBD1
abundance: .
v_gene: TRBV15
CDR3nt: TGTGCCACCAGCATCTCTAGGGACAGGCCCTACGAGCAGTACTTC
CDR3aa: CATSISRDRPYEQYF

j_gene: TRBJ2-2
d_gene: .
abundance: .
v_gene: TRBV10-2
CDR3nt: TGCGCCAGCAGGGAGACAAATTTGATCAGGGAGCTGTTTTTT
CDR3aa: CASRETNLIRELFF

j_gene: TRBJ2-1
d_gene: TRBD2
abundance: .
v_gene: TRBV11-3
CDR3nt: TGTGCCAGCAGCTTAGGCCTAAGCGGGATCTCCTACAATGAGCAGTTCTTC
CDR3aa: CASSLGLSGISYNEQFF

j_gene: TRBJ2-3
d_gene: .
abundance: .
v_gene: TRBV28
CDR3nt: TGTGCCAGCAGTCCCACTCAGGGGACAGATACGCAGTATTTT
CDR3aa: CASSPTQGTDTQYF

j_gene: TRBJ1-5
d_gene: .
abundance: few
v_gene: TRBV4-1
CDR3nt: TGCGCCAGCAGCCAAGATGGGGCGGCTCTTGGCAATCAGCCCCAGCATTTT
CDR3aa: CASSQDGAALGNQPQHF

j_gene: TRBJ1-5
d_gene: TRBD1
abundance: .
v_gene: TRBV24-1
CDR3nt: TGTGCCACCAGTGATTGGACAGGGATTCAGCCCCAGCATTTT
CDR3aa: CATSDWTGIQPQHF

j_gene: TRBJ2-5
d_gene: TRBD2
abundance: .
v_gene: TRBV9
CDR3nt: TGTGCCAGCAGCGCCCCGGGACTAGCGGGGGGGGGTGGAGAGACCCAGTACTTC
CDR3aa: CASSAPGLAGGGGETQYF

j_gene: TRBJ2-1
d_gene: TRBD2
abundance: .
v_gene: TRBV15
CDR3nt: TGTGCCACCAGCAGATCCCCTCGACTAGCGGGAGTCCCAGGCGAGCAGTTCTTC
CDR3aa: CATSRSPRLAGVPGEQFF

j_gene: TRBJ2-5
d_gene: .
abundance: .
v_gene: TRBV19
CDR3nt: TGTGCCAGTAGTAGGGGTGACAGTCGCCAAGAGACCCAGTACTTC
CDR3aa: CASSRGDSRQETQYF

j_gene: TRBJ2-5
d_gene: .
abundance: .
v_gene: TRBV27
CDR3nt: TGTGCCAGCAGTTTTTCCGGTGGTTATTTGGAGACCCAGTACTTC
CDR3aa: CASSFSGGYLETQYF

j_gene: TRBJ2-7
d_gene: .
abundance: .
v_gene: TRBV29-1
CDR3nt: TGCAGCGTTGTAACAGAAAAGTACGAGCAGTACTTC
CDR3aa: CSVVTEKYEQYF

j_gene: TRBJ2-1
d_gene: .
abundance: .
v_gene: TRBV28
CDR3nt: TGTGCCAGCAGCCCTCGCCGTCGGGGTGAGCAGTTCTTC
CDR3aa: CASSPRRRGEQFF

j_gene: TRBJ1-5
d_gene: TRBD1
abundance: .
v_gene: TRBV27
CDR3nt: TGTGCCAGCGGACAGGGAGGTTACCAGCCCCAGCATTTT
CDR3aa: CASGQGGYQPQHF

j_gene: TRBJ1-6
d_gene: .
abundance: .
v_gene: TRBV5-4
CDR3nt: TGTGCCAGCACCGGAAGGGGGGGAGATTCACCCCTCCACTTT
CDR3aa: CASTGRGGDSPLHF

j_gene: TRBJ2-1
d_gene: TRBD1
abundance: once
v_gene: TRBV27
CDR3nt: TGTGCCAGCAGTTTAGGGCGGACAGGGGGCTACAATGAGCAGTTCTTC
CDR3aa: CASSLGRTGGYNEQFF

j_gene: TRBJ2-1
d_gene: TRBD1
abundance: .
v_gene: TRBV3-1/TRBV3-2
CDR3nt: TGTGCCAGCAGCCAAGCCGTGGGACAGGGTAAATCCTACAATGAGCAGTTCTTC
CDR3aa: CASSQAVGQGKSYNEQFF

j_gene: TRBJ1-3
d_gene: .
abundance: .
v_gene: TRBV11-2
CDR3nt: TGTGCCAGCAGTTACTCCAGGGATGGAAACACCATATATTTT
CDR3aa: CASSYSRDGNTIYF